The 11 T cell receptor beta chains below come from one sample, sequenced in a study of blood T cell repertoires in COVID-19. Measured with immunoSEQ multiplex PCR; TCRdb has only the in-frame clones, and not every one. The profile shows approximately 120,000 clones, over 70% of them singletons. The sample consisted of peripheral blood. These receptors were collected from a woman aged 45 to 65 with acute or convalescent COVID-19.

V gene TRBV3-1 (or the pseudogene TRBV3-2) combines with J gene TRBJ1-2; perhaps TRBD1 as D (6 bases). Germline CDR1 reads LGHDT; CDR2 reads YNNKEL (reference sequence). CDR3 size: 14 residues. V lost 4 bases and J lost 3, with 12 bases in between. As DNA, the CDR3 is TGTGCCAGCAGCCTACGCGGACAGTACTATGGCTACACCTTC. The encoded protein is CASSLRGQYYGYTF.

The chain joins TRBV2 to TRBJ2-7; TRBD1 might be the D (6 bases). The CDR3 contains 13 residues. V was trimmed by 7 bases and J by 3 bases, leaving 13 bases between them. Per germline, CDR1 SNHLY and CDR2 FYNNEI. The CDR3 protein is CASKDRKFYEQYF. The CDR3 DNA reads as TGTGCCAGCAAGGACAGAAAATTCTACGAGCAGTACTTC.

The gene calls are TRBV5-1 and TRBJ2-5, with 10 bases matching TRBD1. CDR1 is SGHRS and CDR2 is YFSETQ in the germline V gene. The V gene end was trimmed by 5 bases and the J gene end by 4 bases; junction bases not matched to a gene: 5. CDR3 length: 14 amino acids. The CDR3 nucleotides are TGCGCCAGCAGTTGGACAGGGGGAATAGAGACCCAGTACTTC. Its protein is CASSWTGGIETQYF.

In its sample, this clone was seen a few times. V is TRBV6-1 and J is TRBJ1-5; TRBD1 matches 11 bases. CDR3 size: 16 residues. Trimming removed 3 bases from V and 7 bases from J; junction bases left unmatched: 8. CDR1 and CDR2 (germline): MNHNS, SASEGT. The CDR3 region is CASSEPGQGAQQPQHF. CDR3 DNA sequence: TGTGCCAGCAGTGAGCCCGGACAGGGGGCTCAACAGCCCCAGCATTTT.

The rearrangement uses TRBV5-1 and TRBJ2-6; 12 bases fit TRBD2. Germline V gene lookup returns CDR1 SGHRS and CDR2 YFSETQ. The CDR3 runs 19 residues. The V segment lost 5 bases and the J segment 0 bases; nucleotides outside the gene matches: 9. The CDR3 DNA sequence: TGCGCCAGCAGGGACCCTAGCGGGGGGGCCCTCTCTGGGGCCAACGTCCTGACTTTC. This encodes CASRDPSGGALSGANVLTF.

V gene TRBV11-2 combines with J gene TRBJ1-2; 10 bases are a match to TRBD1. The CDR3 contains 13 residues. The J segment lost 7 bases and the V segment lost 5 bases, leaving 4 bases of the junction unmatched. Germline assignment: CDR1 SGHAT and CDR2 FQNNGV. CDR3 nucleotide sequence: TGTGCCAGCAGCCAGACAGGGGGCTCTGGCTACACCTTC. Translation: CASSQTGGSGYTF.

Only one count was recorded for this clone. This sequence joins TRBV29-1 and TRBJ2-1; 7 bases agree with TRBD1. V shed 7 bases, J shed 0 bases, and the junction held 9 bases outside the gene matches. This CDR3 is 15 amino acids long. Germline CDR1 is SQVTM and CDR2 is ANQGSEA. CDR3 loop: CSALGTASSYNEQFF. The CDR3 nucleotides read TGCAGCGCACTTGGGACAGCAAGCTCCTACAATGAGCAGTTCTTC.

CDR3 sequence reads: CASSGGGAGEKLFF. The CDR3 coding sequence is TGTGCCAGCAGTGGAGGGGGTGCCGGTGAAAAACTGTTTTTT. V usage is TRBV2 and J usage is TRBJ1-4, with D perhaps matching TRBD1 (6 bases). The CDR3 is 14 residues long. V lost 4 bases and J 7 bases, leaving 13 bases between the germline ends. CDR1 and CDR2 (germline): SNHLY, FYNNEI.

In this sample, this clone turned up a few times. The same CDR3 can be traced to other DNA sequences in this sample. V and J are TRBV3-1 (or the pseudogene TRBV3-2) and TRBJ1-5; 7 nucleotides match TRBD1. V lost 8 bases, J lost 2 bases, and 3 bases stayed unmatched. The CDR3 sequence is 13 residues long. Germline values: CDR1 LGHDT, CDR2 YNNKEL (reference sequence). CDR3 nucleotide sequence: TGTGCCAGCTCTCAGGGGGGCAATCAGCCCCAGCATTTT. It is translated as CASSQGGNQPQHF.

This rearrangement joins TRBV5-4 to TRBJ2-3; 11 positions agree with TRBD2. The CDR3 has 16 residues. Germline CDR1 is SGHNT and CDR2 is YYREEE (reference sequence). V gave up 4 bases and J gave up 2 bases; unmatched junction bases: 6. DNA of the CDR3: TGTGCCAGCAGCCCCGTTAGCGGGGGGGACACAGATACGCAGTATTTT. Translating gives CASSPVSGGDTDTQYF. Complete variable domain (other parts from reference TRBV5-4 and TRBJ2-3): ETGVTQSPTHLIKTRGQQVTLRCSSQSGHNTVSWYQQALGQGPQFIFQYYREEENGRGNFPPRFSGLQFPNYSSELNVNALELDDSALYLCASSPVSGGDTDTQYFGPGTRLTVL.

The V and J genes are TRBV18 and TRBJ1-1; 9 bases line up with TRBD1. The CDR3 is 17 amino acids. CDR1 is KGHSH and CDR2 is LQKENI in the germline V gene. The V and J ends lost 0 bases and 0 bases, in that order; junction bases with no gene match: 5. Written as DNA, the CDR3 is TGTGCCAGCTCACCACCGGGACAGGGTGGAATGAACACTGAAGCTTTCTTT. Translated: CASSPPGQGGMNTEAFF.